The TCR beta chain under discussion was sequenced for a study of blood T cell repertoires in COVID-19. Background on the study: The samples span acute and convalescent COVID-19 from the United States, Italy and Spain. From T cells, B-cell-depleted T cells, or PBMCs came the material, which was cDNA or gDNA.

V lost 3 bases, J lost 6 bases, and 11 bases stayed unmatched. From germline, CDR1 is ENHRY and CDR2 SYGVKD. The CDR3 covers 15 residues. As processed by the authors: Estimates of nucleated cell counts were drawn from the amplification of reference gene primers. Libraries were prepared by immunoSEQ multiplex PCR; TCRdb keeps only in-frame clonotypes and omits some of them. V and J calls and clone size follow that table, whereas D and trimming were derived from the DNA. The table lists approximately 500,000 clones, approximately 83% of them singletons, with approximately 3.2% in the top ten. The sample taken for sequencing was peripheral blood. The clonotype was recovered from a human donor in a cohort sampled during active COVID-19. This rearrangement joins TRBV10-3 to TRBJ2-7; 7 bases match TRBD2. CDR3 in amino acids: CAISEEGGPLCEQYF. The CDR3 nucleotides are TGTGCCATCAGTGAAGAGGGAGGGCCTCTCTGCGAGCAGTACTTC.